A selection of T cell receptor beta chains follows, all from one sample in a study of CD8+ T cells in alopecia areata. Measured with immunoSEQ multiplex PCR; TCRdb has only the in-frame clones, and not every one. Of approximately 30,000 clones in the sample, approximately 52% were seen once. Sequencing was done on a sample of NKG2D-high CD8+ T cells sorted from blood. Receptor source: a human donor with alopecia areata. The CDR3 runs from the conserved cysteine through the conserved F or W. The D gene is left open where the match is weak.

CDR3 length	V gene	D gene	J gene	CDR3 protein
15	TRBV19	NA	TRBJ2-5	CASSIPWAAQETQYF
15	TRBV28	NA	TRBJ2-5	CASSFAGGNIETQYF
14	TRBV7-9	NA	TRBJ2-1	CASSPYSPYNEQFF
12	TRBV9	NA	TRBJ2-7	CASSDGSYEQYF
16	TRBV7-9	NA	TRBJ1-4	CASSPPPMATNEKLFF
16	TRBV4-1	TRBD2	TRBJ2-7	CASSQGTGLGLREQYF
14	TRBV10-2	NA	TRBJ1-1	CASSDWGLNTEAFF
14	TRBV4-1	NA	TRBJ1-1	CASSFTDRNTEAFF
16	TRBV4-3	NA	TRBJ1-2	CASSQDPGTHRNGYTF
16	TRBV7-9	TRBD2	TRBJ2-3	CASSSRGGAGPDTQYF
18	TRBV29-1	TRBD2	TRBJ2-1	CSVEGGLAGLTSYNEQFF
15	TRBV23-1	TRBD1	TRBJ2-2	CASSPQGRDTGELFF
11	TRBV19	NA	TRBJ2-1	CASGGGIEQFF